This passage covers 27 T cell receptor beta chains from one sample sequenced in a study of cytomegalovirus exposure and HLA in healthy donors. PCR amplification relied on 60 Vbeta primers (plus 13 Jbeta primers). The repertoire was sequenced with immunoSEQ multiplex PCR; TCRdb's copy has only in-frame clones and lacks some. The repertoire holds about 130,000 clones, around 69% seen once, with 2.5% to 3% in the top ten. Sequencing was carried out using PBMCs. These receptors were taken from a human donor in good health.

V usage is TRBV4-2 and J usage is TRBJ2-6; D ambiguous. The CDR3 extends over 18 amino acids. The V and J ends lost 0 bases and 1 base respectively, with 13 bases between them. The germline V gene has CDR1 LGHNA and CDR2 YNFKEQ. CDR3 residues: CASSQEILPGSGANVLTF. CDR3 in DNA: TGTGCCAGCAGCCAAGAAATATTACCCGGTTCTGGGGCCAACGTCCTGACTTTC.

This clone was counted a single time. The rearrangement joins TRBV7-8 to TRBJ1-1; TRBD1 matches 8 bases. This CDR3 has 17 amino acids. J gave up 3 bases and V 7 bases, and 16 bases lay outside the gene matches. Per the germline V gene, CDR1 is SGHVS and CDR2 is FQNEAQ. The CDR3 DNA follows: TGTGCCAGCACCCCCCCGCGGCGGACAGGGTTGCACACTGAAGCTTTCTTT. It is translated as CASTPPRRTGLHTEAFF. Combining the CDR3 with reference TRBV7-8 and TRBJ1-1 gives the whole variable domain GAGVSQSPRYKVAKRGQDVALRCDPISGHVSLFWYQQALGQGPEFLTYFQNEAQLDKSGLPSDRFFAERPEGSVSTLKIQRTQQEDSAVYLCASTPPRRTGLHTEAFFGQGTRLTVV.

The CDR3, as DNA: TGTGCCAGTAGTATCCAAGCCCTAACTAGCGGGAGGGCAAGCTCCTACAATGAGCAGTTCTTC. This translates into CASSIQALTSGRASSYNEQFF. The chain combines TRBV19 with TRBJ2-1; 13 bases line up with TRBD2. After removal of 3 bases from V and 0 bases from J, the junction contained 14 bases not matched to a gene. This CDR3 comprises 21 residues. Germline V lookup: CDR1 LNHDA, CDR2 SQIVND (reference sequence).

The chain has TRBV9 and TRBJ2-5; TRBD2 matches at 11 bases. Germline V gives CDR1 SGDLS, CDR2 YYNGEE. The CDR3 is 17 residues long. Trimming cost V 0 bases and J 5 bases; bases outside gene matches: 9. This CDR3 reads CASSVGSGGAWGETQYF. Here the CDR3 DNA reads TGTGCCAGCAGCGTAGGTAGCGGGGGGGCCTGGGGGGAGACCCAGTACTTC.

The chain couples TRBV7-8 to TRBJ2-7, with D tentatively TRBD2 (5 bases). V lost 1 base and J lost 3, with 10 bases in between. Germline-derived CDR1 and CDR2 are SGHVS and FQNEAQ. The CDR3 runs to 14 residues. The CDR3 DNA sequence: TGTGCCAGCAGCTTAGGAGGGCTGTACTACGAGCAGTACTTC. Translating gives CASSLGGLYYEQYF.

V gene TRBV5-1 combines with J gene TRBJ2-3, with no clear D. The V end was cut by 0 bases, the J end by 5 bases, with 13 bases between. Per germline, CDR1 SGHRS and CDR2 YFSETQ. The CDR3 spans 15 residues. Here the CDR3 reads CASSLGNGGVDTQYF. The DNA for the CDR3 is TGCGCCAGCAGCTTGGGTAACGGCGGTGTAGATACGCAGTATTTT.

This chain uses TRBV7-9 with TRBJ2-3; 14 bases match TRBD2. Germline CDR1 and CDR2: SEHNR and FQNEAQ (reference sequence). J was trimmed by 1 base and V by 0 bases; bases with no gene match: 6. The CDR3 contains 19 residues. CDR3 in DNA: TGTGCCAGCAGCTTAGCGCGGAGACTAGCGGGAGGGGGCACAGATACGCAGTATTTT. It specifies CASSLARRLAGGGTDTQYF. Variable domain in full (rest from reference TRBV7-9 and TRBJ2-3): DTGVSQNPRHKITKRGQNVTFRCDPISEHNRLYWYRQTLGQGPEFLTYFQNEAQLEKSRLLSDRFSAERPKGSFSTLEIQRTEQGDSAMYLCASSLARRLAGGGTDTQYFGPGTRLTVL.

DNA for the CDR3: TGTGCCAGCAGCTGGGGGTTGGGGGCCGGCTCTGGAAACACCATATATTTT. Its protein product is CASSWGLGAGSGNTIYF. This chain joins TRBV5-6 and TRBJ1-3, with D possibly matching TRBD1 (6 bases). Trimming left V 3 bases short and J 0 bases short, with 16 bases between. CDR3 length: 17 amino acids. Germline V gives CDR1 SGHDT, CDR2 YYEEEE.

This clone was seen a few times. The CDR3 reads CASSLGQGYNEQFF. CDR3 nucleotides: TGTGCCAGCAGCTTGGGTCAGGGGTACAATGAGCAGTTCTTC. The chain has TRBV5-4 and TRBJ2-1, with D possibly being TRBD1 (6 bases). This CDR3 contains 14 residues. V was trimmed by 0 bases and J by 4 bases, leaving 8 bases between them. CDR1 is SGHNT and CDR2 is YYREEE in the germline V gene (reference sequence).

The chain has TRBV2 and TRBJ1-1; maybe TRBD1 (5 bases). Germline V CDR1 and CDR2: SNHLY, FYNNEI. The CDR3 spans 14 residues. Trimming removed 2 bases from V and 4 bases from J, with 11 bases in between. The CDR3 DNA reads TGTGCCAGCAGTGAACTGGGGAGGGGCACTGAAGCTTTCTTT. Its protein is CASSELGRGTEAFF.

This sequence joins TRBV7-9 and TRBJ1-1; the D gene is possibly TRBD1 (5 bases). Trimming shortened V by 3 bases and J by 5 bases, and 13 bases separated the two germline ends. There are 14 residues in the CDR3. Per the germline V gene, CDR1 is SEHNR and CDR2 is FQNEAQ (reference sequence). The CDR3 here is CASSLPFGGTEAFF. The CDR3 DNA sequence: TGTGCCAGCAGCTTGCCGTTTGGGGGGACTGAAGCTTTCTTT.

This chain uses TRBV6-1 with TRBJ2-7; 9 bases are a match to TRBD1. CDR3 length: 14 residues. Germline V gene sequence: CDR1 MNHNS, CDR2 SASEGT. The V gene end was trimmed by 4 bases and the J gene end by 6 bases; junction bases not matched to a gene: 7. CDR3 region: CASSARDRDGEQYF. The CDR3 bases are TGTGCCAGCAGTGCGAGGGACAGGGATGGCGAGCAGTACTTC.

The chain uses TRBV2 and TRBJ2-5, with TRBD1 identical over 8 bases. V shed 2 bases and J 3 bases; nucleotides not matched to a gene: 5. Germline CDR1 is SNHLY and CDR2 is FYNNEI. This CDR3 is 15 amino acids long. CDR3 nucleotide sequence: TGTGCCAGCAGTGAATGGGTGGGACAGGAAGAGACCCAGTACTTC. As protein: CASSEWVGQEETQYF.

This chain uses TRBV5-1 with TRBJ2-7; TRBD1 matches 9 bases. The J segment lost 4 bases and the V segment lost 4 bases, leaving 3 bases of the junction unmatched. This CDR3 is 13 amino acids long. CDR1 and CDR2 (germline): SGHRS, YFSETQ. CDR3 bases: TGCGCCAGCAGCCCGGACAGGGGTTACGAGCAGTACTTC. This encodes CASSPDRGYEQYF.

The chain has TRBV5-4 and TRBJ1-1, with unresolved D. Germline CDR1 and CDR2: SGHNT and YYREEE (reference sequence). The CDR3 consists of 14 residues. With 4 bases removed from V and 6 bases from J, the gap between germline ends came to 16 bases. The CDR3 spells CASSRWSLDPEAFF. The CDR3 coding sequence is TGTGCCAGCAGCCGGTGGAGTTTGGATCCTGAAGCTTTCTTT.

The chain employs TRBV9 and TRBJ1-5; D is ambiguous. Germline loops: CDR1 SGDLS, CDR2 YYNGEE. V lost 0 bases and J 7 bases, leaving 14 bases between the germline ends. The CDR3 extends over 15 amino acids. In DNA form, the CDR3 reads TGTGCCAGCAGCGTAGAAGGAGGGAGAGAACAGCCCCAGCATTTT. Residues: CASSVEGGREQPQHF.

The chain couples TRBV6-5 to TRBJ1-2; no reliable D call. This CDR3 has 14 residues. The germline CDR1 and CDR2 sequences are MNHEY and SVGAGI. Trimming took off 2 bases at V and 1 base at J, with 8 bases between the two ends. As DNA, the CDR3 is TGTGCCAGCAGTTACGCCAGACTTAACTATGGCTACACCTTC. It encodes CASSYARLNYGYTF.

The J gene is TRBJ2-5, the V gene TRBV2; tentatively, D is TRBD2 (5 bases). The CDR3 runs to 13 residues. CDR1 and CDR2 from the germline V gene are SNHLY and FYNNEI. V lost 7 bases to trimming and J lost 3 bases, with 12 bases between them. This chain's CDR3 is CASTGGREETQYF. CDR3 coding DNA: TGTGCCAGCACAGGAGGCAGAGAAGAGACCCAGTACTTC.

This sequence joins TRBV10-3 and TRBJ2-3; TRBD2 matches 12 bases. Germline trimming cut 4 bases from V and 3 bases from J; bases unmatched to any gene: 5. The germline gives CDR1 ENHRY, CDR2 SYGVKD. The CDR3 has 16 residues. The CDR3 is CAISGTGLAGTDTQYF. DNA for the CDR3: TGTGCCATCAGTGGTACAGGACTAGCGGGAACAGATACGCAGTATTTT.

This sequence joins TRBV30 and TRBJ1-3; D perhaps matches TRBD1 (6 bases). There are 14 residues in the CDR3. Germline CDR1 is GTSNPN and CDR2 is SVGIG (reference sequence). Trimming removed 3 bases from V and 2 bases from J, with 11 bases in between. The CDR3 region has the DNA TGTGCCTGGAGGACACCAGGGGCTGGAAACACCATATATTTT. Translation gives CAWRTPGAGNTIYF.

CDR3 protein: CASDKDRGGVVPNQPQHF. In nucleotides, the CDR3 is TGTGCCAGCGATAAAGACCGGGGTGGGGTCGTCCCGAATCAGCCCCAGCATTTT. The chain employs TRBV21-1 and TRBJ1-5. TRBV21-1 is a recognized pseudogene. The CDR3 covers 18 residues.

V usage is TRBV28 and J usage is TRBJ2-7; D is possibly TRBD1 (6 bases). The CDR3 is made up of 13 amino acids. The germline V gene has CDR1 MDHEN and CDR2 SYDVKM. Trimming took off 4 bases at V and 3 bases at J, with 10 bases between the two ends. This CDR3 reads CASSYGQLYEQYF. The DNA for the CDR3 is TGTGCCAGCAGTTACGGACAGCTCTACGAGCAGTACTTC. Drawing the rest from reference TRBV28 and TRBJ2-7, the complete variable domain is DVKVTQSSRYLVKRTGEKVFLECVQDMDHENMFWYRQDPGLGLRLIYFSYDVKMKEKGDIPEGYSVSREKKERFSLILESASTNQTSMYLCASSYGQLYEQYFGPGTRLTVT.

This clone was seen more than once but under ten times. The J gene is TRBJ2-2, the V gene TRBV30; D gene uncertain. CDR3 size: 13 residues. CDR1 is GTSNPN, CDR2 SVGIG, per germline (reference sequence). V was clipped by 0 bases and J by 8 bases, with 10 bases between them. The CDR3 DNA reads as TGTGCCTGGAGTGTAGATCGAGATGGGGAGCTGTTTTTT. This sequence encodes CAWSVDRDGELFF.

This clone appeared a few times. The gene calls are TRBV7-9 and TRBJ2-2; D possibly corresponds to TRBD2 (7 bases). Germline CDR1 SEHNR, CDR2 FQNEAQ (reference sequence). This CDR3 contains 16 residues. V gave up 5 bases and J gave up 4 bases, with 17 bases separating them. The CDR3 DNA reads TGTGCCAGCAGCGCACCATGGGGGGGGGCCACCGGGGAGCTGTTTTTT. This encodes CASSAPWGGATGELFF.

The CDR3, as DNA: TGTGCCAGCAGGGGGGGTAGTCCAAGCACAGATACGCAGTATTTT. It codes for CASRGGSPSTDTQYF. V is TRBV2 and J is TRBJ2-3, with D tentatively TRBD2 (6 bases). Trimming stripped 6 bases from V and 0 bases from J, with 13 bases between. The CDR3 sequence is 15 residues long. Per germline, CDR1 SNHLY and CDR2 FYNNEI.

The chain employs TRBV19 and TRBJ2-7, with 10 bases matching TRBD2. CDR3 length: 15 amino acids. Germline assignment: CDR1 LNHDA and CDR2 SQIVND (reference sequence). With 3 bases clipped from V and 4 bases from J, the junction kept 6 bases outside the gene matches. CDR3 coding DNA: TGTGCCAGTAGTATTGAGGGGACTAGCGCGTACGAGCAGTACTTC. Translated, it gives CASSIEGTSAYEQYF. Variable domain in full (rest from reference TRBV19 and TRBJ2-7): DGGITQSPKYLFRKEGQNVTLSCEQNLNHDAMYWYRQDPGQGLRLIYYSQIVNDFQKGDIAEGYSVSREKKESFPLTVTSAQKNPTAFYLCASSIEGTSAYEQYFGPGTRLTVT.

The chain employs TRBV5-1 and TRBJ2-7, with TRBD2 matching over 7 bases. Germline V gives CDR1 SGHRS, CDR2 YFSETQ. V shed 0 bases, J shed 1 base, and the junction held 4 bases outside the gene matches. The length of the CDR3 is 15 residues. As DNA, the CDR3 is TGCGCCAGCAGCTTGGGGGCGGGAGTATCCTACGAGCAGTACTTC. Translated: CASSLGAGVSYEQYF.